This T cell receptor (beta chain) stems from a study of post-analysis software for immune sequencing data. Study-level results: Among multiple sclerosis patients, normalized Chao1 diversity was significantly below that of controls. With F measure, samples from one preparation batch clustered together strongly. Roughly five TRBV segments were significantly more frequent in patients than in controls. TRBV5-6, TRBV5-1 and TRBV20-1 were among these segments.

In the case of this clonotype: The antigen remains unidentified.

Unique molecular identifiers were carried by the TCR beta cDNA libraries. The T cell input of about 1 to 10 million gave roughly 0.5 million cDNA molecules. TCRdb reprocessed the PCR reads via MiXCR and lists one record per CDR3 protein. The table includes some 450,000 distinct CDR3 sequences, less than 45% detected once. The CDR3 consists of 14 residues. Deletions cut 7 bases from V and 1 base from J, with 13 bases between. Sequencing was done on a sample of blood. The chain is built from TRBV12-3 or TRBV12-4 and TRBJ1-1, with D tentatively TRBD1 (5 bases). This receptor was obtained from a girl aged 10 to 17 with multiple sclerosis. The CDR3 DNA reads as TGTGCCAGCAACCCTATGGGGGGGAACACTGAAGCTTTCTTT. Translating it yields CASNPMGGNTEAFF.